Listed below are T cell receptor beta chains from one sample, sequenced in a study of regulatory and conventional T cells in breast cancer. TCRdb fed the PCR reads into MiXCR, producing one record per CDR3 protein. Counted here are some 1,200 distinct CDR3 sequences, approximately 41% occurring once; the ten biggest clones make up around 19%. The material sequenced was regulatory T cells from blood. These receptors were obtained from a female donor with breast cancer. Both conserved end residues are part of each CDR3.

cdr3_aa: CATIAGNTIYF
j_call: TRBJ1-3
v_call: TRBV6-6

cdr3_aa: CASGATGAQPQHF
j_call: TRBJ1-5
v_call: TRBV12-5

cdr3_aa: CASSLSQIRVTEAFF
j_call: TRBJ1-1
v_call: TRBV5-1

cdr3_aa: CASSQGLLAGAQETQYF
j_call: TRBJ2-5
v_call: TRBV4-1

cdr3_aa: CAARGVNTEAFF
j_call: TRBJ1-1
v_call: TRBV3-1

cdr3_aa: CSARVAGLALNEQFF
j_call: TRBJ2-1
v_call: TRBV20-1

cdr3_aa: CASSPPTGVTHEQFF
j_call: TRBJ2-1
v_call: TRBV18

cdr3_aa: CSARPLDRTNQPQHF
j_call: TRBJ1-5
v_call: TRBV20-1

cdr3_aa: CASSVNSPTYEQYF
j_call: TRBJ2-7
v_call: TRBV2

cdr3_aa: CASSSRTVGYTEAFF
j_call: TRBJ1-1
v_call: TRBV7-9

cdr3_aa: CSARVTSGSQGGKNIQYF
j_call: TRBJ2-4
v_call: TRBV20-1

cdr3_aa: CSVRVPGQGETQYF
j_call: TRBJ2-5
v_call: TRBV29-1

cdr3_aa: CASSYRREEGEQYF
j_call: TRBJ2-7
v_call: TRBV6-6

cdr3_aa: CASSFGFVRLNTEAFF
j_call: TRBJ1-1
v_call: TRBV5-1

cdr3_aa: CASRRTSGTGELFF
j_call: TRBJ2-2
v_call: TRBV14

cdr3_aa: CSFRPGQKSYNEQFF
j_call: TRBJ2-1
v_call: TRBV29-1

cdr3_aa: CATSGTESSYNEQFF
j_call: TRBJ2-1
v_call: TRBV24-1

cdr3_aa: CASSFAGFTDTQYF
j_call: TRBJ2-3
v_call: TRBV12-3/TRBV12-4

cdr3_aa: CSARVLGQVYGYTF
j_call: TRBJ1-2
v_call: TRBV20-1

cdr3_aa: CASSPIGTWRNTEAFF
j_call: TRBJ1-1
v_call: TRBV5-1

cdr3_aa: CSARLIQETQYF
j_call: TRBJ2-5
v_call: TRBV29-1

cdr3_aa: CASSSSGPTDTQYF
j_call: TRBJ2-3
v_call: TRBV7-7

cdr3_aa: CASSRQDKVAAFF
j_call: TRBJ1-1
v_call: TRBV14

cdr3_aa: CASSLTDYGYTF
j_call: TRBJ1-2
v_call: TRBV12-3/TRBV12-4

cdr3_aa: CASSKVGQGTGNTIYF
j_call: TRBJ1-3
v_call: TRBV19

cdr3_aa: CASEAEDYTDTQYF
j_call: TRBJ2-3
v_call: TRBV6-5

cdr3_aa: CASSEGQIGNTTYF
j_call: TRBJ1-3
v_call: TRBV2

cdr3_aa: CASSPPGGTQYF
j_call: TRBJ2-3
v_call: TRBV7-3

cdr3_aa: CASSPDRVGYGYTF
j_call: TRBJ1-2
v_call: TRBV7-3

cdr3_aa: CASSLMSGAKPYNEQFF
j_call: TRBJ2-1
v_call: TRBV7-9

cdr3_aa: CASSPDSYEQYF
j_call: TRBJ2-7
v_call: TRBV11-2

cdr3_aa: CASSSIADTLYF
j_call: TRBJ2-3
v_call: TRBV5-6

cdr3_aa: CASSELRGRGNTEAFF
j_call: TRBJ1-1
v_call: TRBV10-1

cdr3_aa: CASSETGNEAFF
j_call: TRBJ1-1
v_call: TRBV6-1

cdr3_aa: CAGSTDRLEGYTF
j_call: TRBJ1-2
v_call: TRBV28

cdr3_aa: CASSFKVAGDGTGELSF
j_call: TRBJ2-2
v_call: TRBV11-2

cdr3_aa: CASKYGQGKNEQFF
j_call: TRBJ2-1
v_call: TRBV6-1

cdr3_aa: CASSNADRDPEYF
j_call: TRBJ2-7
v_call: TRBV21-1

cdr3_aa: CSARQGGNNQPQHF
j_call: TRBJ1-5
v_call: TRBV20-1

cdr3_aa: CASSLVRRDNEQFF
j_call: TRBJ2-1
v_call: TRBV12-3/TRBV12-4

cdr3_aa: CATSAGLDNEQFF
j_call: TRBJ2-1
v_call: TRBV15

cdr3_aa: CASSPQGNLGYTF
j_call: TRBJ1-2
v_call: TRBV6-5

cdr3_aa: CASSTPAGVQETQYF
j_call: TRBJ2-5
v_call: TRBV11-2